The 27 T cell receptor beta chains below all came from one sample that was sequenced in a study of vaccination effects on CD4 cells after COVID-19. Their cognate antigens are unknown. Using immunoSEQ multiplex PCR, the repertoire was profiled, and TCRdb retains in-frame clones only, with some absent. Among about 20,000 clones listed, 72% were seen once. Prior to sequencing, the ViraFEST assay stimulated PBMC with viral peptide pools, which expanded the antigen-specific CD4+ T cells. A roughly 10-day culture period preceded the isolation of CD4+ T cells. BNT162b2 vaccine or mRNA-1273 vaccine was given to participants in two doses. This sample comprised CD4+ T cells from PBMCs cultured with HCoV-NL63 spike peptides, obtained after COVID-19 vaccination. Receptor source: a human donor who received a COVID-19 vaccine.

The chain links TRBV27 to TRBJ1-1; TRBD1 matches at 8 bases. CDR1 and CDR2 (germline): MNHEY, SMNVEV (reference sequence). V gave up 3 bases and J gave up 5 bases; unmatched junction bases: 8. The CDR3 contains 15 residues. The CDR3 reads CASSFSPRQGTEAFF. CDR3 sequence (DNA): TGTGCCAGCAGTTTTTCACCCCGACAGGGGACTGAAGCTTTCTTT.

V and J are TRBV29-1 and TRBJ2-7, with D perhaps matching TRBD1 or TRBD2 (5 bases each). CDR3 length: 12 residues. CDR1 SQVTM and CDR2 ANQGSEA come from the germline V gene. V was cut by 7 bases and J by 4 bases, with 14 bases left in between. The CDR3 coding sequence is TGCAGCGCTCGGGACGGCCCGTACGAGCAGTACTTC. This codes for CSARDGPYEQYF.

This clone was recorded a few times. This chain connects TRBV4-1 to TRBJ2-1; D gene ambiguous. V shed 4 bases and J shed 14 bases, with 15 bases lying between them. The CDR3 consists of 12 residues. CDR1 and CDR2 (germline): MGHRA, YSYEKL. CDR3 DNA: TGCGCCAGCAGCCCCCGTGGACGTGATAAGTTCTTC. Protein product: CASSPRGRDKFF.

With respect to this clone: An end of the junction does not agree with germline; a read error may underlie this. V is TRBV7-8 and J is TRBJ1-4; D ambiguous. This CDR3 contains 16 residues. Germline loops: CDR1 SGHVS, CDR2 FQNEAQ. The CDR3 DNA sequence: TGTGCCAGCAGCCGAGGAAGTCTAGAGTCCTTGGGCGGAGTGGCTTTT. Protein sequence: CASSRGSLESLGGVAF.

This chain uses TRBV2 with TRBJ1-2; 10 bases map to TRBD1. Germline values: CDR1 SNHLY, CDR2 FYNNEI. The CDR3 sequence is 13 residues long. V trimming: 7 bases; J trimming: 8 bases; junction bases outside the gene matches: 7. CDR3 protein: CASTSDRGYGYTF. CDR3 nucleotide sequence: TGTGCCAGCACTTCGGACAGGGGGTACGGCTACACCTTC.

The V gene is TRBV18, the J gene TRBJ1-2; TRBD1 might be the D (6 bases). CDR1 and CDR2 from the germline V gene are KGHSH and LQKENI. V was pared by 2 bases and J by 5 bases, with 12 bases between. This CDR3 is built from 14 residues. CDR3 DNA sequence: TGTGCCAGCTCACCAGCAAGGGGGGCATATGGCTACACCTTC. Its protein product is CASSPARGAYGYTF.

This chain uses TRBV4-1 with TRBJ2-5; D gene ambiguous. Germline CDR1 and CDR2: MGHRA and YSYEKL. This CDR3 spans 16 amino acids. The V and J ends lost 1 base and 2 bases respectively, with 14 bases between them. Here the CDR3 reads CASSQGGRTTQETQYF. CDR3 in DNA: TGCGCCAGCAGCCAAGGGGGAAGAACCACACAAGAGACCCAGTACTTC.

CDR3 DNA: TGTGCCAGCAACCCACAGGGGGGCAGTGAGCAGTTCTTC. It is translated as CASNPQGGSEQFF. The chain combines TRBV5-4 with TRBJ2-1, with 8 bases that match TRBD1. The CDR3 is 13 residues long. Losses at the gene ends were 6 bases for V and 9 bases for J; bases not matched to a gene: 8. Germline V gives CDR1 SGHNT, CDR2 YYREEE (reference sequence).

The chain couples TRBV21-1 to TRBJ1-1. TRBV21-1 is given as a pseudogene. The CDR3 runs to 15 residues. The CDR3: CASSKGGGANTEAFF. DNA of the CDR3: TGTGCCAGCAGCAAAGGAGGCGGAGCAAACACTGAAGCTTTCTTT.

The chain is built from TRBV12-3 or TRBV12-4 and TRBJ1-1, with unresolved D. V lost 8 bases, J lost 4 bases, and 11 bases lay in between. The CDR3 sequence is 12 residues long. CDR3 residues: CASLGVGTEAFF. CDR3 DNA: TGTGCCAGCCTCGGGGTGGGCACTGAAGCTTTCTTT.

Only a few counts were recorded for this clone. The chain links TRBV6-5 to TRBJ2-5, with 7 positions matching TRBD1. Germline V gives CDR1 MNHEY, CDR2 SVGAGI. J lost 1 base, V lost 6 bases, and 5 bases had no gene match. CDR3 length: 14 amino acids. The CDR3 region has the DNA TGTGCCAGCAGGGATTCAGGGGGCCAAGAGACCCAGTACTTC. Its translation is CASRDSGGQETQYF.

Written as DNA, the CDR3 is TGTGCCAGCAGTTTAGACGGACGCTCCTACAATGAGCAGTTCTTC. Encoded protein: CASSLDGRSYNEQFF. This chain links TRBV27 with TRBJ2-1, with D unclear. Germline CDR1 is MNHEY and CDR2 is SMNVEV (reference sequence). V lost 2 bases and J lost 0, with 8 bases in between. There are 15 residues in the CDR3.

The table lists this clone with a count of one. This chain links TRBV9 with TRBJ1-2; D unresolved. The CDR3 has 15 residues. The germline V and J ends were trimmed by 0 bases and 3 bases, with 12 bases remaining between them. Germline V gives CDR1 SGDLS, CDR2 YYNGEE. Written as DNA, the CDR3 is TGTGCCAGCAGCGTAGGGTCGGGAGGAGACTATGGCTACACCTTC. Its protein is CASSVGSGGDYGYTF.

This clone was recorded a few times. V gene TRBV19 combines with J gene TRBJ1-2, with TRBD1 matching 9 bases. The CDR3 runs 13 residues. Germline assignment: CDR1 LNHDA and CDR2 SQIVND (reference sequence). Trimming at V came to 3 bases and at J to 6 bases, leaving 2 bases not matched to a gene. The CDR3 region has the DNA TGTGCCAGTAGTATCCGACAGGGGGATGGCTACACCTTC. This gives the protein CASSIRQGDGYTF.

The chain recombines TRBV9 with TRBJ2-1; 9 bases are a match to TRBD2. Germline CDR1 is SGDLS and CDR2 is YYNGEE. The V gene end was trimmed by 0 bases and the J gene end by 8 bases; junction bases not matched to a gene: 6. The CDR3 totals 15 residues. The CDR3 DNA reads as TGTGCCAGCAGCGTAGAGCGGGGGGTGTTGGATGAGCAGTTCTTC. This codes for CASSVERGVLDEQFF.

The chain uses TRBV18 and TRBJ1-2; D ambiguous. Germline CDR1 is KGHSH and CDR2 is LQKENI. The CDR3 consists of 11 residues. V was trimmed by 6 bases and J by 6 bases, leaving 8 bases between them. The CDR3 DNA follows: TGTGCCAGCTCGCTCACAGATGGCTACACCTTC. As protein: CASSLTDGYTF.

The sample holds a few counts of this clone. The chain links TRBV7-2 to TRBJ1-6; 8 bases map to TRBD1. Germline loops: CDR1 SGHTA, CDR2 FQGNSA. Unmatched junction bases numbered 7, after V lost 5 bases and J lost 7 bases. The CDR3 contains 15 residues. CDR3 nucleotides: TGTGCCAGCAGCATAAGGGACAGGTTGAATTCACCCCTCCACTTT. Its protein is CASSIRDRLNSPLHF.

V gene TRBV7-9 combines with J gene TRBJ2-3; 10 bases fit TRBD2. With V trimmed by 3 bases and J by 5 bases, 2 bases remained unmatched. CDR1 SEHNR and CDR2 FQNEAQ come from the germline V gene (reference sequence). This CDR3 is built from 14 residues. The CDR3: CASSFSGRRDTQYF. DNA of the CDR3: TGTGCCAGCAGCTTTAGCGGGAGGCGAGATACGCAGTATTTT. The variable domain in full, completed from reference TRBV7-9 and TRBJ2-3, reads DTGVSQNPRHKITKRGQNVTFRCDPISEHNRLYWYRQTLGQGPEFLTYFQNEAQLEKSRLLSDRFSAERPKGSFSTLEIQRTEQGDSAMYLCASSFSGRRDTQYFGPGTRLTVL.

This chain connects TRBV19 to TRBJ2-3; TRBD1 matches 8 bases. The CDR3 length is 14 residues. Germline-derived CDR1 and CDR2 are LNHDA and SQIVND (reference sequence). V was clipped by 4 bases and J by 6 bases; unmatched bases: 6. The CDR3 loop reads CASSSQGAQDTQYF. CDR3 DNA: TGTGCCAGTAGTAGTCAGGGGGCGCAGGATACGCAGTATTTT.

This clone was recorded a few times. The CDR3 reads CASSLDRAGQFF. For the CDR3, the DNA is TGTGCCAGCAGCTTAGACCGAGCAGGTCAGTTCTTC. The V and J genes are TRBV7-2 and TRBJ2-1, with D unresolved. CDR3 length: 12 residues. The V end was cut by 1 base, the J end by 13 bases, with 11 bases between. Per the germline V gene, CDR1 is SGHTA and CDR2 is FQGNSA.

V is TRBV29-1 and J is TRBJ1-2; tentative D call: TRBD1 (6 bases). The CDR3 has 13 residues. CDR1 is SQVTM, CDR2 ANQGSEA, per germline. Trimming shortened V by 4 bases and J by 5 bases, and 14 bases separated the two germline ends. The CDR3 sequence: CSVGQGRGYGYTF. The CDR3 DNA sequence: TGCAGCGTTGGTCAGGGGCGCGGGTATGGCTACACCTTC.

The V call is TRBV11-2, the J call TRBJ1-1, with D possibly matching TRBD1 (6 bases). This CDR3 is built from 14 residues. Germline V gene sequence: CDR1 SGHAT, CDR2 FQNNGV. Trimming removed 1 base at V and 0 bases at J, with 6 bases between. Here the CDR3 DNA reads TGTGCCAGCAGCTTAGGGACAGTGAACACTGAAGCTTTCTTT. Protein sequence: CASSLGTVNTEAFF.

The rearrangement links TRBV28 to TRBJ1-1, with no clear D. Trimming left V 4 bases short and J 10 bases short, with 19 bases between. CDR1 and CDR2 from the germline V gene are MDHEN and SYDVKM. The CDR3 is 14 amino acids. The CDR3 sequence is CASSYSLSGAGAFF. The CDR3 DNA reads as TGTGCCAGCAGTTACTCCCTTTCGGGCGCGGGAGCTTTCTTT.

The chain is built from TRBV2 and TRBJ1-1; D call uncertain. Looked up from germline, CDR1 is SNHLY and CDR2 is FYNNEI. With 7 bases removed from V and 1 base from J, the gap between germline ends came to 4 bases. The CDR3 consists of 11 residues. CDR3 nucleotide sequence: TGTGCCAGCATGGGGAACACTGAAGCTTTCTTT. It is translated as CASMGNTEAFF.

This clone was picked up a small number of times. The CDR3 loop is CASSHQGGMGNQPQHF. The CDR3 DNA reads as TGTGCCAGCAGCCACCAGGGAGGGATGGGCAATCAGCCCCAGCATTTT. V and J are TRBV5-4 and TRBJ1-5; D may be TRBD1 (5 bases). V was trimmed by 4 bases and J by 2 bases, leaving 16 bases between them. Germline V gene data show CDR1 as SGHNT and CDR2 as YYREEE (reference sequence). This CDR3 has 16 residues.

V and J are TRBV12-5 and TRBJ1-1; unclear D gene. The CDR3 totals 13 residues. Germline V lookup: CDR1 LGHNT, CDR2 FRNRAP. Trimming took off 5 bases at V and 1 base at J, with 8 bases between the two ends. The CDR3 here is CASGRSSNTEAFF. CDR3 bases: TGTGCTAGTGGTCGCAGTTCGAACACTGAAGCTTTCTTT.

CDR3 region: CASSFNGMNTEAFF. DNA for the CDR3: TGTGCCAGCAGCTTCAACGGCATGAACACTGAAGCTTTCTTT. The chain carries TRBV5-4 and TRBJ1-1; D remains unclear. This CDR3 region has 14 residues. Germline CDR1 and CDR2: SGHNT and YYREEE (reference sequence). Trimming stripped 2 bases from V and 0 bases from J, with 8 bases between.